This T cell receptor beta chain originates from a study of blood T cell repertoires in COVID-19. Across the whole study: From the United States, Italy and Spain came samples of acute and convalescent COVID-19.

In the authors' methods: It was from reference gene primer amplification that nucleated cell counts were estimated. The method was immunoSEQ multiplex PCR; TCRdb's version includes in-frame clones alone and lacks a portion of them. V and J calls and clone size are those listed in that table; D and trimming were worked out from the DNA. The table lists about 45,000 clones, 86% of them singletons. J gave up 8 bases and V 5 bases, and 9 bases lay outside the gene matches. This CDR3 contains 14 residues. CDR1 is SGHTA, CDR2 FQGTGA, per germline. Sequencing was carried out using peripheral blood. The TCR comes from a human donor in a cohort sampled during active COVID-19. The chain combines TRBV7-3 with TRBJ2-3; 8 bases map to TRBD2. CDR3 sequence reads: CASSQGLVEGTQYF. CDR3 sequence (DNA): TGTGCCAGCAGCCAGGGACTAGTGGAGGGTACGCAGTATTTT. The whole variable domain, filled in from reference TRBV7-3 and TRBJ2-3, reads GAGVSQTPSNKVTEKGKYVELRCDPISGHTALYWYRQSLGQGPEFLIYFQGTGAADDSGLPNDRFFAVRPEGSVSTLKIQRTERGDSAVYLCASSQGLVEGTQYFGPGTRLTVL.